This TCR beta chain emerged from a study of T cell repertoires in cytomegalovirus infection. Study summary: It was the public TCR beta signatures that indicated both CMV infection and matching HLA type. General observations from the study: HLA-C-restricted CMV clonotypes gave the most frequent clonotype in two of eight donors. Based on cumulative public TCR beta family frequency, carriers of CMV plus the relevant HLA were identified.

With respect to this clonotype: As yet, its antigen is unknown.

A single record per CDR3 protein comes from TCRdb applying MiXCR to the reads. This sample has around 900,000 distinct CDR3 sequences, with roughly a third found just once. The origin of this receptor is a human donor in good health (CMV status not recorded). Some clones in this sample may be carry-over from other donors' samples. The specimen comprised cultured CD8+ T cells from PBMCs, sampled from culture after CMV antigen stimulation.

The CDR3 is CASSQLGETNTEAFF. The CDR3 DNA reads as TGTGCCAGCAGCCAGCTCGGAGAGACGAACACTGAAGCTTTCTTT. This sequence joins TRBV4-2 and TRBJ1-1, with D unclear. Germline lookup yields CDR1 LGHNA and CDR2 YNFKEQ. The CDR3 loop spans 15 amino acids. V dropped 3 bases and J dropped 1 base, with 12 bases sitting between them.